The clone carrying this T cell receptor (beta chain) was detected ten times or more. Antigen specificity is unknown. The entry originates in a study of T cell repertoires in cytomegalovirus infection. Study in general: Through public TCR beta signatures, both CMV infection and matching HLA type were indicated. General study points: Ex vivo responses were dominated by HLA-C-restricted CMV-specific TCR beta clonotypes. Identification of carriers of CMV plus the relevant HLA was performed using cumulative public TCR beta family frequency.

In TCRdb, the reads were re-called with MiXCR into one record per CDR3 protein. The sample carries over 100,000 distinct CDR3 sequences, roughly a tenth recorded once. The trim removed 5 bases at V and 11 bases at J, leaving 4 bases unmatched. The germline CDR1 and CDR2 sequences are SGHVS and FNYEAQ. The CDR3 is made up of 12 amino acids. This clonotype was obtained from a human donor in good health (CMV status not recorded). Some clones in this sample may be carry-over from other donors' samples. The specimen sequenced was PBMCs, sequenced either directly or after in vitro stimulation (not recorded which). V is TRBV7-6 and J is TRBJ1-4, with 8 bases identical to TRBD1. The CDR3 region has the DNA TGTGCCAGCAGCGGACAGGGAGGGAAACTGTTTTTT. Its translation is CASSGQGGKLFF.